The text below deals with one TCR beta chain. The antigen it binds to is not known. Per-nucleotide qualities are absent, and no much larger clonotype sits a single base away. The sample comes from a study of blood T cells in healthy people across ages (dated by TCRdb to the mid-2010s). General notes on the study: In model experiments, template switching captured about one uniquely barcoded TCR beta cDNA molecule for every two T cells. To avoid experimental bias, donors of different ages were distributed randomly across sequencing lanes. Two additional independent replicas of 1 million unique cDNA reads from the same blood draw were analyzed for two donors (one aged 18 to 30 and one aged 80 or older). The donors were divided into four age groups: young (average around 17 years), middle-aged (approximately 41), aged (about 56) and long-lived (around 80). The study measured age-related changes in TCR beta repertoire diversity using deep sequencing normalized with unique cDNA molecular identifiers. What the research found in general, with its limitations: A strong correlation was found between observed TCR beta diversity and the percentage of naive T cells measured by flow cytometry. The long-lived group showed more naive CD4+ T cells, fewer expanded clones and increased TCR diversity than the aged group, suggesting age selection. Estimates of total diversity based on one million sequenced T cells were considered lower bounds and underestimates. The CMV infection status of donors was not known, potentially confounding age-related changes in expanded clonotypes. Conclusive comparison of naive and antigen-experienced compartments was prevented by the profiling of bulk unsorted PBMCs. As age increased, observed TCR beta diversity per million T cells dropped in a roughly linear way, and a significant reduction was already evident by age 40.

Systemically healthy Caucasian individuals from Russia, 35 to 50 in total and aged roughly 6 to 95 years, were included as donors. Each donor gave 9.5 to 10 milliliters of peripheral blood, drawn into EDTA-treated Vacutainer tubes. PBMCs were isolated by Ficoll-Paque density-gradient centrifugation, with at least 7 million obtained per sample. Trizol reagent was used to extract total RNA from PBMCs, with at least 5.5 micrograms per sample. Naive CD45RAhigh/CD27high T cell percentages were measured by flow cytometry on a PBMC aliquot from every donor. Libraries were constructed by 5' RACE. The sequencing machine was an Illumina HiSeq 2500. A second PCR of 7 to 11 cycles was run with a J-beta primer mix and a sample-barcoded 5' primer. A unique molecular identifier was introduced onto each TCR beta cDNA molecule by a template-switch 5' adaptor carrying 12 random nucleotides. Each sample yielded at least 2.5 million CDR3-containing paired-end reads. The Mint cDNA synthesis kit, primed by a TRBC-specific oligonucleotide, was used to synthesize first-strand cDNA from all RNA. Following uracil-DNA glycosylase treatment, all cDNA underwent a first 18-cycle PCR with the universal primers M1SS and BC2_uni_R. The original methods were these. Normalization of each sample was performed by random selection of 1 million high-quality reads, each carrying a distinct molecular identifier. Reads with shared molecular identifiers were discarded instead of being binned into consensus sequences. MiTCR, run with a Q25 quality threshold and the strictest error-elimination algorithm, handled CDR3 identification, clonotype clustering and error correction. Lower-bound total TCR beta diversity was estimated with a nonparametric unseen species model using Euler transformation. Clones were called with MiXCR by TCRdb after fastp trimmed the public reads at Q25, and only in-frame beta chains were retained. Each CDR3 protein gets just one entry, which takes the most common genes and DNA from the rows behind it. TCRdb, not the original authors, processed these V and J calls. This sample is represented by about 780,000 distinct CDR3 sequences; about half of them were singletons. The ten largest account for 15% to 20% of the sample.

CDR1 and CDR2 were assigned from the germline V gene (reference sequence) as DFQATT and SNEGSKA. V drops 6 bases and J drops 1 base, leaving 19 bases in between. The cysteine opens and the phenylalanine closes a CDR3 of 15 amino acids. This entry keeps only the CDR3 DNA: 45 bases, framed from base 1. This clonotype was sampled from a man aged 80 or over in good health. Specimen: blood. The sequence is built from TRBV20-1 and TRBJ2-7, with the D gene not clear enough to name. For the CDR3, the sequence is CSATFPSGSSYEQYF. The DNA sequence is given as TGCAGTGCGACTTTTCCTAGTGGTAGTTCCTACGAGCAGTACTTC.